Presented here are 27 T cell receptor beta chains from one specimen sequenced in a study of graft-versus-host responses after intestinal transplantation. TCRdb's copy holds only in-frame clones and misses some; the assay was immunoSEQ multiplex PCR. The data contain under 20,000 clones, over 75% of them seen just once; the ten biggest clones take up 1.9%. The sequences come from PBMCs, collected approximately 370 days after transplant. These receptors were taken from a human patient who received an intestinal transplant, so some T cells may come from the graft donor.

The chain links TRBV5-4 to TRBJ1-2; D may be TRBD1 (6 bases). V lost 1 base and J lost 1, with 8 bases in between. This CDR3 spans 14 amino acids. From germline, CDR1 is SGHNT and CDR2 YYREEE (reference sequence). CDR3 residues: CASSLRGGNYGYTF. CDR3 sequence (DNA): TGTGCCAGCAGCTTGAGGGGGGGTAACTATGGCTACACCTTC. The full variable domain, in which reference TRBV5-4 and TRBJ1-2 provide the parts outside the CDR3, is ETGVTQSPTHLIKTRGQQVTLRCSSQSGHNTVSWYQQALGQGPQFIFQYYREEENGRGNFPPRFSGLQFPNYSSELNVNALELDDSALYLCASSLRGGNYGYTFGSGTRLTVV.

The chain links TRBV5-1 to TRBJ2-5; 12 bases are shared with TRBD2. CDR3 length: 18 residues. V dropped 2 bases and J dropped 5; count of bases not matched to a gene: 13. The V gene's germline CDR1 is SGHRS and CDR2 YFSETQ. CDR3 region: CASSFVRLAGARVETQYF. CDR3 DNA: TGCGCCAGCAGCTTTGTAAGACTAGCGGGGGCCCGAGTCGAGACCCAGTACTTC.

The chain is built from TRBV7-9 and TRBJ1-6; 7 positions match TRBD1. Looked up from germline, CDR1 is SEHNR and CDR2 is FQNEAQ (reference sequence). Trimming at V came to 5 bases and at J to 5 bases, leaving 3 bases not matched to a gene. The CDR3 consists of 14 residues. The CDR3 DNA follows: TGTGCCAGCAGCCCTGGGACAGATAATTCACCCCTCCACTTT. Amino acids: CASSPGTDNSPLHF.

This sequence joins TRBV23-1 and TRBJ1-5, with D possibly TRBD1 on 6 matching bases. TRBV23-1 is assigned to the ORF class and has an uncertain function. The CDR3 contains 14 residues. V gave up 8 bases and J gave up 7 bases, with 18 bases separating them. CDR3 bases: TGCGCCAGCTATAAGGGGGAAGGGAGACAGCCCCAGCATTTT. Its protein is CASYKGEGRQPQHF.

The J gene is TRBJ2-2, the V gene TRBV6-1; D possibly corresponds to TRBD1 (6 bases). The V end was cut by 0 bases, the J end by 4 bases, with 9 bases between. Per the germline V gene, CDR1 is MNHNS and CDR2 is SASEGT. The CDR3 is 15 residues long. CDR3 loop: CASSEAQGSTGELFF. CDR3 nucleotide sequence: TGTGCCAGCAGTGAAGCGCAGGGGTCCACCGGGGAGCTGTTTTTT.

The rearrangement joins TRBV9 to TRBJ2-3; 7 nucleotides agree with TRBD2. Trimming took 0 bases from V and 3 from J; bases not matched to a gene: 7. The CDR3 is made up of 16 amino acids. Germline V gene data show CDR1 as SGDLS and CDR2 as YYNGEE. The CDR3 sequence is CASSVGLREYTDTQYF. The CDR3 region has the DNA TGTGCCAGCAGCGTAGGCTTGCGGGAGTATACAGATACGCAGTATTTT.

This sequence joins TRBV5-4 and TRBJ2-6; D is undetermined. Germline CDR1 is SGHNT and CDR2 is YYREEE (reference sequence). V was pared by 1 base and J by 0 bases, with 2 bases between. The CDR3 totals 14 residues. The CDR3 coding sequence is TGTGCCAGCAGCTTGAGCTCTGGGGCCAACGTCCTGACTTTC. Translated, it gives CASSLSSGANVLTF.

The CDR3 DNA follows: TGTGCCAGCAGCTGGGGGACAGGGAAGAACGAGCAGTACTTC. The encoded protein is CASSWGTGKNEQYF. This rearrangement joins TRBV13 to TRBJ2-7; 9 bases map to TRBD1. The CDR3 contains 14 residues. V lost 4 bases to trimming and J lost 5 bases; unmatched junction nucleotides: 6. The germline CDR1 and CDR2 sequences are PRHDT and FYEKMQ (reference sequence).

The chain recombines TRBV2 with TRBJ2-3; the match to TRBD2 covers 8 bases. The junction had 4 bases not matched to a gene; V was cut back by 7 bases and J by 1 base. Germline V gives CDR1 SNHLY, CDR2 FYNNEI. CDR3 length equals 14 residues. CDR3 sequence: CASILGGGTDTQYF. The CDR3 nucleotides are TGTGCCAGCATTCTCGGGGGGGGCACAGATACGCAGTATTTT.

This chain joins TRBV6-5 and TRBJ2-5; the match to TRBD1 covers 9 bases. The CDR3 is 14 residues long. V lost 4 bases to trimming and J lost 5 bases; unmatched junction nucleotides: 5. Per the germline V gene, CDR1 is MNHEY and CDR2 is SVGAGI. CDR3 in amino acids: CASSWGQGLETQYF. CDR3 bases: TGTGCCAGCAGTTGGGGACAGGGACTGGAGACCCAGTACTTC.

The chain employs TRBV6-8 and TRBJ2-7; D is ambiguous. From germline, CDR1 is MNHGY and CDR2 SAAAGT. This CDR3 spans 11 amino acids. V shed 5 bases and J shed 3 bases, with 5 bases lying between them. This chain's CDR3 is CASSTYYEQYF. The CDR3, as DNA: TGTGCCAGCAGTACCTACTACGAGCAGTACTTC.

The gene calls are TRBV27 and TRBJ1-2; D not certain. Trimming took 4 bases from V and 5 from J, leaving 17 bases between them. Per germline, CDR1 MNHEY and CDR2 SMNVEV (reference sequence). This CDR3 is 15 amino acids long. CDR3 nucleotide sequence: TGTGCCAGCAGTTCTGGCAGTCTGGGAGGGTATGGCTACACCTTC. Amino acid sequence: CASSSGSLGGYGYTF.

This rearrangement joins TRBV9 to TRBJ2-7, with D uncertain. V lost 0 bases and J 2 bases, leaving 9 bases between the germline ends. Germline V gene lookup returns CDR1 SGDLS and CDR2 YYNGEE. The CDR3 is 14 amino acids. The CDR3 coding sequence is TGTGCCAGCAGCGTAGGATCGAGTACCTACGAGCAGTACTTC. This encodes CASSVGSSTYEQYF.

The chain links TRBV6-4 to TRBJ2-7, with D maybe TRBD2 (6 bases). V lost 5 bases, J lost 0 bases, and 14 bases lay in between. CDR1 and CDR2 (germline): MRHNA, SNTAGT. The CDR3 loop spans 15 amino acids. In nucleotides, the CDR3 is TGTGCCAGCAGTTTGGAGGGCGGGATCTCCTACGAGCAGTACTTC. Its protein is CASSLEGGISYEQYF.

The rearrangement links TRBV5-6 to TRBJ1-5; the D gene is possibly TRBD1 (5 bases). The CDR3 has 14 residues. Germline values: CDR1 SGHDT, CDR2 YYEEEE. Trimming stripped 4 bases from V and 0 bases from J, with 8 bases between. The CDR3 nucleotides are TGTGCCAGCAGCGGACAATATAGCAATCAGCCCCAGCATTTT. It specifies CASSGQYSNQPQHF.

This chain joins TRBV2 and TRBJ1-1, with D tentatively TRBD1 (5 bases). Per germline, CDR1 SNHLY and CDR2 FYNNEI. The CDR3 has 15 residues. Trimming shortened V by 5 bases and J by 5 bases, and 18 bases separated the two germline ends. The CDR3 reads CASSPPPSGRTEAFF. CDR3 nucleotide sequence: TGTGCCAGCAGTCCACCCCCCTCAGGGAGGACTGAAGCTTTCTTT.

This clone came up a few times. The gene calls are TRBV19 and TRBJ1-4, with D maybe TRBD1 (5 bases). V was clipped by 6 bases and J by 4 bases, with 18 bases between them. Germline CDR1 is LNHDA and CDR2 is SQIVND (reference sequence). The CDR3 spans 16 residues. Here the CDR3 DNA reads TGTGCCAGTAGCCTAAGTGAGGCTGGACATAATGAAAAACTGTTTTTT. Protein sequence: CASSLSEAGHNEKLFF.

The V and J genes are TRBV16 and TRBJ2-7; 14 bases align to TRBD2. The germline gives CDR1 KGHSY, CDR2 FQNENV. With 1 base clipped from V and 4 bases from J, the junction kept 6 bases outside the gene matches. The CDR3 is 17 residues long. The CDR3 DNA sequence: TGTGCCAGCAGCCAATTCCTAAGGACTAGCGGGGGGTACGAGCAGTACTTC. The encoded protein is CASSQFLRTSGGYEQYF.

The chain recombines TRBV5-1 with TRBJ2-2; a weak D match, TRBD2 (5 bases). Germline V CDR1 and CDR2: SGHRS, YFSETQ. There are 15 residues in the CDR3. Trimming removed 0 bases from V and 1 base from J, with 7 bases in between. The CDR3 DNA reads as TGCGCCAGCAGCTTGGACGGGATGAACACCGGGGAGCTGTTTTTT. Amino acid sequence: CASSLDGMNTGELFF.

V usage is TRBV7-3 and J usage is TRBJ2-3; D ambiguous. The CDR3 runs to 12 residues. The V end was cut by 4 bases, the J end by 6 bases, with 8 bases between. Germline loops: CDR1 SGHTA, CDR2 FQGTGA. The CDR3 protein is CASSSQDDTQYF. The CDR3, as DNA: TGTGCCAGCAGCTCCCAAGACGATACGCAGTATTTT.

This clone was counted a single time. The chain carries TRBV29-1 and TRBJ2-2; TRBD2 matches at 12 bases. V lost 3 bases and J lost 4; bases outside the gene matches: 3. Looked up from germline, CDR1 is SQVTM and CDR2 is ANQGSEA. CDR3 length: 15 amino acids. The CDR3 DNA is TGCAGCGTTGATCTAGCGGGAGGGCCCACCGGGGAGCTGTTTTTT. Amino acids: CSVDLAGGPTGELFF.

The rearrangement uses TRBV6-5 and TRBJ2-7, with unresolved D. CDR1 MNHEY and CDR2 SVGAGI come from the germline V gene. V was clipped by 4 bases and J by 2 bases, with 12 bases between them. The CDR3 has 14 amino acids. CDR3 region: CASSLSVPAYEQYF. The CDR3 DNA follows: TGTGCCAGCAGTTTGAGTGTCCCAGCCTACGAGCAGTACTTC.

This chain uses TRBV28 with TRBJ2-2, with D uncertain. The length of the CDR3 is 14 residues. In germline, CDR1 is MDHEN, CDR2 SYDVKM. V was shortened by 2 bases and J by 6 bases, with 10 bases between the two germline ends. This CDR3 reads CASSLSSLAGELFF. The CDR3 nucleotides are TGTGCCAGCAGTTTAAGCAGCCTGGCCGGGGAGCTGTTTTTT.

The CDR3 sequence: CASSFGLAGAYEQYF. The DNA of the CDR3 is TGTGCCAGCAGTTTCGGACTAGCGGGAGCCTACGAGCAGTACTTC. This chain uses TRBV6-5 with TRBJ2-7; 13 bases align to TRBD2. This CDR3 is 15 amino acids long. The V segment lost 4 bases and the J segment 2 bases; nucleotides outside the gene matches: 2. The V gene's germline CDR1 is MNHEY and CDR2 SVGAGI.

The rearrangement uses TRBV5-1 and TRBJ2-5; D call uncertain. CDR3 size: 12 residues. Germline V gene lookup returns CDR1 SGHRS and CDR2 YFSETQ. The V end lost 2 bases, the J end lost 5 bases, and 7 bases lay between the germline ends. The CDR3 DNA sequence: TGCGCCAGCAGCTTTCCCCTGGAGACCCAGTACTTC. It is translated as CASSFPLETQYF.

The rearrangement uses TRBV6-1 and TRBJ1-4; weak D call: TRBD1 (6 bases). Germline CDR1 and CDR2: MNHNS and SASEGT. Trimming cost V 4 bases and J 7 bases, with 13 bases left between them. The CDR3 is 14 amino acids. The CDR3 region has the DNA TGTGCCAGCAGTGTTCCGGGGGGCGCTGAAAAACTGTTTTTT. This translates into CASSVPGGAEKLFF.

This clone is a singleton in its sample. The chain links TRBV5-4 to TRBJ1-6; D is unresolved. V gave up 2 bases and J gave up 0 bases, with 6 bases separating them. CDR3 length: 15 amino acids. Germline CDR1 is SGHNT and CDR2 is YYREEE (reference sequence). CDR3 protein: CASSFTGSYNSPLHF. The CDR3 DNA reads TGTGCCAGCAGCTTTACGGGCTCCTATAATTCACCCCTCCACTTT.